What follows is one T cell receptor (beta chain) and its context. No antigen is known for it. The sample belongs to a study of post-analysis software for immune sequencing data. Findings and caveats of the study: Patients carried five TRBV segments more frequently than controls did, and TRBV5-6, TRBV5-1 and TRBV20-1 were among them.

The V gene's germline CDR1 is SGDLS and CDR2 YYNGEE. This CDR3 region has 17 residues. V lost 0 bases, J lost 7 bases, and 11 bases stayed unmatched. Each TCR beta cDNA library carried unique molecular identifiers. One entry per CDR3 protein results from TCRdb running MiXCR on the PCR reads. The table records about 770,000 distinct CDR3 sequences, about 45% of them present only once. The chain joins TRBV9 to TRBJ2-1; TRBD1 matches 9 bases. This TCR was sampled from a girl under 18 with multiple sclerosis. The sample comprised blood. The CDR3 loop is CASSVEPGQGKLNEQFF. The CDR3 bases are TGTGCCAGCAGCGTAGAGCCGGGACAGGGAAAATTGAATGAGCAGTTCTTC.